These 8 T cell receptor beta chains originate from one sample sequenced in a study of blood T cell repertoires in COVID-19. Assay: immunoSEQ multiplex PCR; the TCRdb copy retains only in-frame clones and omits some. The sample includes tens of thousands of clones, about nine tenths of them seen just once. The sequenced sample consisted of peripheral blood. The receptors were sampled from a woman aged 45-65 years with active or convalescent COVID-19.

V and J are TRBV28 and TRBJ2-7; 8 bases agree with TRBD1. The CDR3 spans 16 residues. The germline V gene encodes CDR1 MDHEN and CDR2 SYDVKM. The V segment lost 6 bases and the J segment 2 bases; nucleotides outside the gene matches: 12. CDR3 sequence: CASRPPPGTGPYEQYF. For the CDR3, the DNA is TGTGCCAGCAGGCCCCCTCCCGGGACAGGACCCTACGAGCAGTACTTC.

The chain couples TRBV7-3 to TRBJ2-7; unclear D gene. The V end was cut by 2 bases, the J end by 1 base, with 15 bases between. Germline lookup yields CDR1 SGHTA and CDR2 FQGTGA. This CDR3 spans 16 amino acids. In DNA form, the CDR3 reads TGTGCCAGCAGCTTAGATCGGGTCCAAGCATCCTACGAGCAGTACTTC. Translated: CASSLDRVQASYEQYF. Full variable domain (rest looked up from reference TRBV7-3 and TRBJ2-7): GAGVSQTPSNKVTEKGKYVELRCDPISGHTALYWYRQSLGQGPEFLIYFQGTGAADDSGLPNDRFFAVRPEGSVSTLKIQRTERGDSAVYLCASSLDRVQASYEQYFGPGTRLTVT.

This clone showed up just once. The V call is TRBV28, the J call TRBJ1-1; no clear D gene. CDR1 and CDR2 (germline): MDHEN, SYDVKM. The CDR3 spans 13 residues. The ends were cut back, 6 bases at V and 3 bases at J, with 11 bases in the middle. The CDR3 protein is CASSPVVDTEAFF. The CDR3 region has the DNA TGTGCCAGCAGCCCAGTGGTGGACACTGAAGCTTTCTTT.

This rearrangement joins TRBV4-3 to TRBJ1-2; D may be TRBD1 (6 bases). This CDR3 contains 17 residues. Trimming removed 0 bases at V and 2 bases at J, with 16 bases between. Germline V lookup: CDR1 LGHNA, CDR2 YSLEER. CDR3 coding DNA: TGCGCCAGCAGCCAAGATCGGGGGGACATCGGGAACTATGGCTACACCTTC. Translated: CASSQDRGDIGNYGYTF.

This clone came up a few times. The CDR3 sequence is CASSPGLNEKLFF. As DNA, the CDR3 is TGCGCCAGCAGCCCCGGACTGAATGAAAAACTGTTTTTT. The chain has TRBV5-1 and TRBJ1-4; D call uncertain. V lost 4 bases to trimming and J lost 5 bases, with 9 bases between them. The germline V gene has CDR1 SGHRS and CDR2 YFSETQ. This CDR3 is built from 13 residues. The full variable domain, in which reference TRBV5-1 and TRBJ1-4 provide the parts outside the CDR3, is KAGVTQTPRYLIKTRGQQVTLSCSPISGHRSVSWYQQTPGQGLQFLFEYFSETQRNKGNFPGRFSGRQFSNSRSEMNVSTLELGDSALYLCASSPGLNEKLFFGSGTQLSVL.

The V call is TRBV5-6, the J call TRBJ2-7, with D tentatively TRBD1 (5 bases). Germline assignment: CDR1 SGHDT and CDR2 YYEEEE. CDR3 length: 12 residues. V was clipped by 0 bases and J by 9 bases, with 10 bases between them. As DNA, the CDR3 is TGTGCCAGCAGCTTGGCCGTGGGGCCGCAGTACTTC. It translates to CASSLAVGPQYF. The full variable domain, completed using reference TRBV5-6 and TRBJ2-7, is DAGVTQSPTHLIKTRGQQVTLRCSPKSGHDTVSWYQQALGQGPQFIFQYYEEEERQRGNFPDRFSGHQFPNYSSELNVNALLLGDSALYLCASSLAVGPQYFGPGTRLTVT.

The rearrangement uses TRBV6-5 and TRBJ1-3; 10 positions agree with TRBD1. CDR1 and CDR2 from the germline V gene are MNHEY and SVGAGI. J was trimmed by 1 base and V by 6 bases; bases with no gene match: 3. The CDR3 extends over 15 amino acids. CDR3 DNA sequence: TGTGCCAGCAGGCGACAGGGGGCGTCTGGAAACACCATATATTTT. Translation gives CASRRQGASGNTIYF.

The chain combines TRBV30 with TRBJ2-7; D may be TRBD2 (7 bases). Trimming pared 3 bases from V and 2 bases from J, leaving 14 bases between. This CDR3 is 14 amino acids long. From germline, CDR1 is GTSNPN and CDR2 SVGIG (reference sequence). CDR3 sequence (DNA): TGTGCCTGGAGGAGGGGGGGGCATCCCTACGAGCAGTACTTC. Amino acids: CAWRRGGHPYEQYF.